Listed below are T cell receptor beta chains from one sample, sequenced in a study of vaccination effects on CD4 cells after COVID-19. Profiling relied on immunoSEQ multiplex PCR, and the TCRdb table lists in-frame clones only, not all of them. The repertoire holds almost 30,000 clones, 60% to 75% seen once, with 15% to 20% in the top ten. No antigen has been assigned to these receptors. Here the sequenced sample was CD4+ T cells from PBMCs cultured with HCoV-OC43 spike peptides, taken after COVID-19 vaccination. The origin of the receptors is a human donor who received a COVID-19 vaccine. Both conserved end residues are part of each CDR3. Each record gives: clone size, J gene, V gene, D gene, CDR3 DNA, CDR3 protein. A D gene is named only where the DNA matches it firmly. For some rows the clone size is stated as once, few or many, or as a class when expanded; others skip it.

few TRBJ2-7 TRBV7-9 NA TGTGCCAGCAGCCGCACACAGGGTCCCGAGCAGTACTTC CASSRTQGPEQYF
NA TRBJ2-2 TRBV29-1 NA TGCAGCGTTGATCCGGGATACACCGGGGAGCTGTTTTTT CSVDPGYTGELFF
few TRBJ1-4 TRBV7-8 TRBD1 TGTGCCAGCAGCACCGACAGGGGGATTGTACGGGGAACTAATGAAAAACTGTTTTTT CASSTDRGIVRGTNEKLFF
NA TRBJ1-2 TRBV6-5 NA TGTGCCAGCAGTTTACTAAGGACAGCAGGCTATGGCTACACCTTC CASSLLRTAGYGYTF
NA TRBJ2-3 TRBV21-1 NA TGTGCCAGCAGCGAAGACAGGGGACCTAGCACAGATACGCAGTATTTT CASSEDRGPSTDTQYF
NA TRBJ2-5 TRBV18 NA TGTGCCAGCTCACCAGGGCAGAAAGAGACCCAGTACTTC CASSPGQKETQYF
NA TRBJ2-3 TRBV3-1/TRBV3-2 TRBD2 TGTGCCAGCAGCCAAGAGCGGCTAGCGGGGCACACAGATACGCAGTATTTT CASSQERLAGHTDTQYF
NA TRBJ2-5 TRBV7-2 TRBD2 TGTGCCAGCAGCTTAGTTAGGGCTAGCGGGGGGGAGACCCAGTACTTC CASSLVRASGGETQYF
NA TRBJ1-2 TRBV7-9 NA TGTGCCAGCAGCAACCGAGATGGCTACACCTTC CASSNRDGYTF
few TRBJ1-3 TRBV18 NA TGTGCCAGCTCAGAACAGGACGGGAGCTCTGGAAACACCATATATTTT CASSEQDGSSGNTIYF
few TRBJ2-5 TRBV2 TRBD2 TGTGCCAGCAGTCCCGGGACTAGCGGCCTAGAGACCCAGTACTTC CASSPGTSGLETQYF
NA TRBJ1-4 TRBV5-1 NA TGCGCCAGCAGCTTGCTGGCGGATGAAAAACTGTTTTTT CASSLLADEKLFF
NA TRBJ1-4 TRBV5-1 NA TGCGCCAGCAGCTTGTGGGGAGATAATGAAAAACTGTTTTTT CASSLWGDNEKLFF
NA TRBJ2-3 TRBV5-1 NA TGCGCCAGCGGCCGGGACACCTTCACAGATACGCAGTATTTT CASGRDTFTDTQYF
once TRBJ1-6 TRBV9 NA TGTGCCAGCAGCCTCCGGGACACCGGGAATTCACCCCTCCACTTT CASSLRDTGNSPLHF
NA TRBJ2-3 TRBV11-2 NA TGTGCCAGCAGCTTAGCCGGCACAGATACGCAGTATTTT CASSLAGTDTQYF
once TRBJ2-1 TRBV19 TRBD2 TGTGCCAGTAGTGCCAGACTGAGCGGGAGAGGGGTCAATGAGCAGTTCTTC CASSARLSGRGVNEQFF
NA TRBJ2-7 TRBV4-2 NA TGTGCCAGCAGCCAAGATCTTGTAAGGGCCGAGCAGTACTTC CASSQDLVRAEQYF
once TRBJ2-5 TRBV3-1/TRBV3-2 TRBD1 TGTGCCAGCAGCCTTCGGACAGGATTACAAGAGACCCAGTACTTC CASSLRTGLQETQYF
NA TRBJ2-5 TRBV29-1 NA TGCAGCGTTCAAAGATCGGGGCAGGGCGAGACCCAGTACTTC CSVQRSGQGETQYF
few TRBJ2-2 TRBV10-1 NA TGCGCCAGCACTCGCGGGACCGGGGAGCTGTTTTTT CASTRGTGELFF
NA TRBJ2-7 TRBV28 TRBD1 TGTGCCAGCAGTTTAGGGGACAGGCGTTATGTCTACGAGCAGTACTTC CASSLGDRRYVYEQYF
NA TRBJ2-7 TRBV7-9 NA TGTGCCAGCAGCTTTTTCCGCGGGTTGGGGTTGCCCTACGAGCAGTACTTC CASSFFRGLGLPYEQYF
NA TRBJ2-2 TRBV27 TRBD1 TGTGCCAGCAGTTTATCTTGGAACAGGGGGCGAAGCGGGGAGCTGTTTTTT CASSLSWNRGRSGELFF
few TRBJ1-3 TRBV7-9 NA TGTGCCAGCAGCCAAGCCGGGCTCTCTGGAAACACCATATATTTT CASSQAGLSGNTIYF
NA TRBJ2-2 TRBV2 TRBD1 TGTGCCAGCAGCCCCCAGGGGGAGAACACCGGGGAGCTGTTTTTT CASSPQGENTGELFF
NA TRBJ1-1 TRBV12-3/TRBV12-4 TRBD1 TGTGCCAGCAGCGGACAGGGGTACACTGAAGCTTTCTTT CASSGQGYTEAFF
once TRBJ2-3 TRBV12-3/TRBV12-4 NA TGTGCCACCACCATGCGAGGCACAGATACGCAGTATTTT CATTMRGTDTQYF
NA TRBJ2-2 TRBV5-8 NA TGTGCCAGCAGCTTGTTAACGGGGGCGACCGGGGAGCTGTTTTTT CASSLLTGATGELFF
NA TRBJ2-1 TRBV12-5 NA TGTGCTAGTGGGACGTACAATGAGCAGTTCTTC CASGTYNEQFF
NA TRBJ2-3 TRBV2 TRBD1 TGTGCCAGCAGTGAAGAGGACAGGGTCGCAGATACGCAGTATTTT CASSEEDRVADTQYF
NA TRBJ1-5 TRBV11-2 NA TGTGCCAGCAGCTTATTAGGTCAGCCCCAGCATTTT CASSLLGQPQHF
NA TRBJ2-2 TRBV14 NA TGTGCCAGCAGCCGGTTTCGGGGCCCCGGGGAGCTGTTTTTT CASSRFRGPGELFF
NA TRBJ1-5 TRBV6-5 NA TGTGCCACCTACGATTATAGCAATCAGCCCCAGCATTTT CATYDYSNQPQHF
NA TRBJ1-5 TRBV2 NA TGTGCCAGCAGTGCAATGGGGGGAACGAGGCCCCAGCATTTT CASSAMGGTRPQHF
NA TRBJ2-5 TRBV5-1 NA TGCGCCAGCAGCCCCTGGACAGCTCAAGAGACCCAGTACTTC CASSPWTAQETQYF
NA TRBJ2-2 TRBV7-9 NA TGTGCCAGCAGCCCCCTAGGGGAGCTGTTTTTT CASSPLGELFF
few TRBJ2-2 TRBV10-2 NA TGCGCCAGCAGTGATCCCATTTCACAGGACACCGGGGAGCTGTTTTTT CASSDPISQDTGELFF
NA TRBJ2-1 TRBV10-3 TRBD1 TGTGCCATCAGGACAGGGGAGAGCAGTGAGCAGTTCTTC CAIRTGESSEQFF
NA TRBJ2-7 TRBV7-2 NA TGTGCCAGCAGCTTAGCTCTCTTGTGGACTCTTTGTTACGAGCAGTACTTC CASSLALLWTLCYEQYF
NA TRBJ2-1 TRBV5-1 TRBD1 TGCGCCAGCAGCTTGGACAGGGGGTACGAGCAGTTCTTC CASSLDRGYEQFF
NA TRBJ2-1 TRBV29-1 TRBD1 TGCAGCACAAGGACAGGGTTCCGTACTGAAGACAATGAGCAGTTCTTC CSTRTGFRTEDNEQFF
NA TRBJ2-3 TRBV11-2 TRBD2 TGTGCCAGCAGCCCCCGACTAGCTTGGGATACGCAGTATTTT CASSPRLAWDTQYF
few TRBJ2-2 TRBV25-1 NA TGTGCCAGCAGTGAATATATCAGGGGGAACACCGGGGAGCTGTTTTTT CASSEYIRGNTGELFF
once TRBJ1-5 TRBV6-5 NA TGTGCCAGCAGCCGGGAGGGTCTAGGCAATCAGCCCCAGCATTTT CASSREGLGNQPQHF
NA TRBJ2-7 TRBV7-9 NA TGTGCCAGCAGCTTAGTGGGGGTCCCCGCCTACGAGCAGTACTTC CASSLVGVPAYEQYF
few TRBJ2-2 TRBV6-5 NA TGTGCCAGCAGTCGAGACCTTACTCCCACCGGGGAGCTGTTTTTT CASSRDLTPTGELFF
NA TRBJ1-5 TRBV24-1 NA TGTGCCACCAGTGATGGGGGCACCTGGGGGGCCGGTCAGCCCCAGCATTTT CATSDGGTWGAGQPQHF
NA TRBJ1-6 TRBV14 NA TGTGCCAGCAGCCAAGATGGAGGGCTTAATTCACCCCTCCACTTT CASSQDGGLNSPLHF
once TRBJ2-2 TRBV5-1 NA TGCGCCAGCAGCCCACAAGGTTCCACCGGGGAGCTGTTTTTT CASSPQGSTGELFF
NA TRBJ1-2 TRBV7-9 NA TGTGCCAGCAGCTATCCCCCTAACTATGGCTACACCTTC CASSYPPNYGYTF
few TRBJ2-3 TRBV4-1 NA TGCGCCAGCAGCCAAGATAGAATGCTCCGAGATACGCAGTATTTT CASSQDRMLRDTQYF
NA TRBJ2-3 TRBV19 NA TGTGCCAGTAGTATCCGTTCTACGCAGTATTTT CASSIRSTQYF
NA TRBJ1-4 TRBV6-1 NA TGTGCCAGCAGTGAAAGCCCTCCAGGGACGGTGGCAACTAATGAAAAACTGTTTTTT CASSESPPGTVATNEKLFF
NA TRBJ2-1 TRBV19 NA TGTGCCAGTACCGCGGGGGCCGGTGGGTCCTACAATGAGCAGTTCTTC CASTAGAGGSYNEQFF
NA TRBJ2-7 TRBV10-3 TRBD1 TGTGCCATCAGTGAGAGTTTGGTGGGACAGGGAGCCTACGAGCAGTACTTC CAISESLVGQGAYEQYF
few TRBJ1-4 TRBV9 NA TGTGCCAGCAGCCCTGGGAGCATACCTAATGAAAAACTGTTTTTT CASSPGSIPNEKLFF